The 28 T cell receptor beta chains presented below share a single source sample, sequenced in a study of blood T cell repertoires in COVID-19. The protocol was immunoSEQ multiplex PCR, while the TCRdb copy is restricted to in-frame clones and leaves out a portion. The table records some 250,000 clones, 85% to 90% of them present only once. The sequenced sample was PBMCs or T cells enriched from blood (not recorded which). Source of these receptors: a woman aged 25 to 39 with acute COVID-19.

The chain employs TRBV7-2 and TRBJ1-4, with 8 bases identical to TRBD1. This CDR3 contains 14 residues. Germline V gene lookup returns CDR1 SGHTA and CDR2 FQGNSA. V shed 1 base and J 5 bases; nucleotides not matched to a gene: 0. The CDR3 bases are TGTGCCAGCAGCTTAGGACAGGGGAATGAAAAACTGTTTTTT. Protein sequence: CASSLGQGNEKLFF.

The chain recombines TRBV28 with TRBJ1-1; D gene ambiguous. With 2 bases removed from V and 5 bases from J, the gap between germline ends came to 15 bases. Germline V gene data show CDR1 as MDHEN and CDR2 as SYDVKM. The length of the CDR3 is 15 residues. DNA for the CDR3: TGTGCCAGCAGTTTAACCTCTCGACCGGGGACTGAAGCTTTCTTT. This encodes CASSLTSRPGTEAFF.

The DNA of the CDR3 is TGTGCCAGCAGTTACGGGACAGGGGAGCCCGGTGGCTACACCTTC. Translation gives CASSYGTGEPGGYTF. The chain couples TRBV6-5 to TRBJ1-2; 10 nucleotides line up with TRBD1. CDR1 is MNHEY and CDR2 is SVGAGI in the germline V gene. V shed 2 bases and J 7 bases; nucleotides not matched to a gene: 7. The CDR3 contains 15 residues.

The gene calls are TRBV27 and TRBJ1-2, with TRBD1 identical over 12 bases. CDR1 and CDR2 (germline): MNHEY, SMNVEV (reference sequence). The CDR3 has 13 residues. The ends lost 10 bases at V and 7 bases at J; junction bases unmatched: 7. The CDR3 region has the DNA TGTGCCACTGGGGGGACAGGGGGCGGTGGCTACACCTTC. It translates to CATGGTGGGGYTF.

The rearrangement joins TRBV15 to TRBJ1-2, with a possible D match to TRBD1 (6 bases). CDR1 and CDR2 from the germline V gene are LNHNV and YYDKDF (reference sequence). The germline V and J ends were trimmed by 0 bases and 8 bases, with 13 bases remaining between them. This CDR3 has 14 residues. The CDR3, as DNA: TGTGCCACCAGCAGAGAATCGGGACACCTAGGCTACACCTTC. This encodes CATSRESGHLGYTF.

This rearrangement joins TRBV5-1 to TRBJ2-7; TRBD2 matches at 7 bases. The CDR3 sequence is 15 residues long. The J segment lost 3 bases and the V segment lost 5 bases, leaving 11 bases of the junction unmatched. Germline loops: CDR1 SGHRS, CDR2 YFSETQ. Here the CDR3 reads CASSSGGLPFYEQYF. The CDR3 nucleotides read TGCGCCAGCAGTTCGGGAGGACTACCTTTCTACGAGCAGTACTTC. The full variable domain, rest sourced from reference TRBV5-1 and TRBJ2-7, is KAGVTQTPRYLIKTRGQQVTLSCSPISGHRSVSWYQQTPGQGLQFLFEYFSETQRNKGNFPGRFSGRQFSNSRSEMNVSTLELGDSALYLCASSSGGLPFYEQYFGPGTRLTVT.

The V call is TRBV7-6, the J call TRBJ2-7; 9 bases match TRBD2. V was pared by 5 bases and J by 5 bases, with 10 bases of the junction left unmatched. Germline values: CDR1 SGHVS, CDR2 FNYEAQ. The CDR3 totals 15 residues. CDR3 in DNA: TGTGCCAGCAGCCGGGGTGGTCTAGCGGGGCACGAGCAGTACTTC. It specifies CASSRGGLAGHEQYF.

This clone was observed a few times. This chain links TRBV5-1 with TRBJ2-2; TRBD1 agrees at 9 bases. Germline V gene lookup returns CDR1 SGHRS and CDR2 YFSETQ. V shed 4 bases and J 0 bases; nucleotides not matched to a gene: 4. The CDR3 totals 16 residues. This chain's CDR3 is CASSLDRGTNTGELFF. Written as DNA, the CDR3 is TGCGCCAGCAGCCTTGACAGGGGGACGAACACCGGGGAGCTGTTTTTT. Looking up the rest from reference TRBV5-1 and TRBJ2-2 gives the full variable domain: KAGVTQTPRYLIKTRGQQVTLSCSPISGHRSVSWYQQTPGQGLQFLFEYFSETQRNKGNFPGRFSGRQFSNSRSEMNVSTLELGDSALYLCASSLDRGTNTGELFFGEGSRLTVL.

This rearrangement joins TRBV6-5 to TRBJ1-6, with 9 bases identical to TRBD1. Germline V gene lookup returns CDR1 MNHEY and CDR2 SVGAGI. The V gene end was trimmed by 10 bases and the J gene end by 10 bases; junction bases not matched to a gene: 14. The CDR3 loop spans 15 amino acids. CDR3 DNA sequence: TGTGCCACCACGAAGGACGGACAGGGGAACTCACCCCTCCACTTT. This translates into CATTKDGQGNSPLHF.

This chain uses TRBV5-1 with TRBJ1-1, with 7 bases matching TRBD1. V lost 3 bases to trimming and J lost 1 base; unmatched junction nucleotides: 12. CDR3 length equals 17 residues. The germline gives CDR1 SGHRS, CDR2 YFSETQ. Here the CDR3 reads CASSWVSWDSQNTEAFF. The DNA of the CDR3 is TGCGCCAGCAGCTGGGTTAGTTGGGACAGCCAGAACACTGAAGCTTTCTTT.

V is TRBV10-2 and J is TRBJ1-4; D may be TRBD1 (6 bases). Trimming cost V 1 base and J 14 bases, with 17 bases left between them. This CDR3 is built from 14 residues. Looked up from germline, CDR1 is WSHSY and CDR2 is SAAADI. This chain's CDR3 is CASSELGGPDGLFF. CDR3 nucleotides: TGCGCCAGCAGTGAGTTGGGGGGGCCGGATGGTCTGTTTTTT.

This rearrangement joins TRBV5-4 to TRBJ1-2, with D hard to call. This CDR3 spans 12 amino acids. V was shortened by 4 bases and J by 4 bases, with 8 bases between the two germline ends. CDR1 is SGHNT and CDR2 is YYREEE in the germline V gene (reference sequence). The CDR3 nucleotides are TGTGCCAGCAGCCGAAACAGCTATGGCTACACCTTC. Translation: CASSRNSYGYTF.

V gene TRBV5-4 combines with J gene TRBJ2-1, with TRBD1 identical over 10 bases. This CDR3 contains 15 residues. After removal of 1 base from V and 9 bases from J, the junction contained 7 bases not matched to a gene. From germline, CDR1 is SGHNT and CDR2 YYREEE (reference sequence). CDR3 sequence: CASSLFGTGASEQFF. CDR3 sequence (DNA): TGTGCCAGCAGCTTGTTCGGGACAGGGGCTAGTGAGCAGTTCTTC.

The count of this clone is one. V and J are TRBV10-1 and TRBJ2-1, with 12 bases matching TRBD1. The germline CDR1 and CDR2 sequences are WNHNN and SYGVQD (reference sequence). V was pared by 6 bases and J by 16 bases, with 10 bases of the junction left unmatched. The CDR3 is 13 amino acids. CDR3 region: CASSPGQGARNFF. CDR3 nucleotides: TGCGCCAGCAGCCCGGGACAGGGGGCCCGGAACTTCTTC.

The CDR3 nucleotides are TGCGCCAGCAGCCAAGACCGGGACAGAGGCATTTATAATTCACCCCTCCACTTT. It encodes CASSQDRDRGIYNSPLHF. The chain combines TRBV5-1 with TRBJ1-6; 7 nucleotides line up with TRBD1. Germline trimming cut 4 bases from V and 4 bases from J; bases unmatched to any gene: 14. The CDR3 consists of 18 residues. Germline values: CDR1 SGHRS, CDR2 YFSETQ.

This clone was seen a handful of times. This sequence joins TRBV6-5 and TRBJ1-3, with D hard to call. CDR1 is MNHEY, CDR2 SVGAGI, per germline. This CDR3 is built from 12 residues. The V and J ends lost 9 bases and 4 bases respectively, with 10 bases between them. The CDR3 DNA reads TGTGCCAGTGAGCTCGGGGGAAACACCATATATTTT. Encoded protein: CASELGGNTIYF.

The V call is TRBV27, the J call TRBJ1-6; a possible D gene is TRBD1 (5 bases). The V end lost 6 bases, the J end lost 4 bases, and 13 bases lay between the germline ends. The CDR3 is 15 amino acids. CDR1 MNHEY and CDR2 SMNVEV come from the germline V gene (reference sequence). This CDR3 is CASRSRTPYNSPLHF. As DNA, the CDR3 is TGTGCCAGCAGGTCCCGGACACCTTATAATTCACCCCTCCACTTT.

DNA of the CDR3: TGTGCCAGCAGCCAAGGACTGGGGGGGGCCTACAATGAGCAGTTCTTC. This sequence encodes CASSQGLGGAYNEQFF. The V gene is TRBV3-1 (or the pseudogene TRBV3-2), the J gene TRBJ2-1; 7 bases are a match to TRBD2. This CDR3 spans 16 amino acids. V lost 1 base and J lost 2; bases outside the gene matches: 5. CDR1 and CDR2 (germline): LGHDT, YNNKEL (reference sequence).

This chain uses TRBV11-2 with TRBJ2-5; the D is unclear. The V gene lost 1 base and the J gene lost 5 bases, with 11 bases spanning the gap. Germline V CDR1 and CDR2: SGHAT, FQNNGV. This CDR3 has 14 amino acids. CDR3 nucleotides: TGTGCCAGCAGCTTAGCGCCAGGCTCTGAGACCCAGTACTTC. This gives the protein CASSLAPGSETQYF.

The chain couples TRBV5-1 to TRBJ2-5, with 9 bases that match TRBD2. Germline loops: CDR1 SGHRS, CDR2 YFSETQ. The CDR3 runs 15 residues. J gave up 4 bases and V 5 bases, and 9 bases lay outside the gene matches. The CDR3 region is CASSFTSGQGETQYF. The DNA for the CDR3 is TGCGCCAGCAGTTTTACTAGCGGGCAAGGAGAGACCCAGTACTTC.

The chain links TRBV7-6 to TRBJ1-3, with 8 positions matching TRBD1. The J segment lost 0 bases and the V segment lost 3 bases, leaving 4 bases of the junction unmatched. CDR1 and CDR2 (germline): SGHVS, FNYEAQ. CDR3 size: 16 residues. This CDR3 reads CASSLRQGFSGNTIYF. CDR3 coding DNA: TGTGCCAGCAGCTTGAGACAGGGGTTCTCTGGAAACACCATATATTTT.

This chain connects TRBV12-3 or TRBV12-4 to TRBJ2-3; no firm D call. V was cut by 7 bases and J by 5 bases, with 7 bases left in between. The CDR3 length is 11 residues. Written as DNA, the CDR3 is TGTGCCAGCACCCCGGGAGATACGCAGTATTTT. Translated, it gives CASTPGDTQYF.

The chain links TRBV6-5 to TRBJ2-2; tentative D call: TRBD2 (6 bases). V lost 0 bases, J lost 6 bases, and 14 bases lay in between. Germline-derived CDR1 and CDR2 are MNHEY and SVGAGI. The CDR3 length is 16 residues. CDR3 sequence (DNA): TGTGCCAGCAGTTACTCAACGGGACTTTCCGCCGGGGAGCTGTTTTTT. Encoded protein: CASSYSTGLSAGELFF.

The rearrangement links TRBV6-5 to TRBJ1-5; TRBD1 might be the D (5 bases). Trimming took 11 bases from V and 2 from J, leaving 13 bases between them. The germline V gene encodes CDR1 MNHEY and CDR2 SVGAGI. The CDR3 is 13 amino acids. The CDR3 loop reads CACGATGNQPQHF. CDR3 nucleotides: TGTGCCTGTGGGGCAACCGGCAATCAGCCCCAGCATTTT.

The CDR3, as DNA: TGCAGCGTTGGTCGACAGGGCGACACAGATACGCAGTATTTT. As protein: CSVGRQGDTDTQYF. The chain uses TRBV29-1 and TRBJ2-3; 7 bases line up with TRBD1. V was pared by 4 bases and J by 2 bases, with 6 bases of the junction left unmatched. The germline V gene has CDR1 SQVTM and CDR2 ANQGSEA. The CDR3 has 14 residues.

V gene TRBV4-3 combines with J gene TRBJ2-7, with D perhaps matching TRBD2 (6 bases). The CDR3 spans 15 residues. The germline CDR1 and CDR2 sequences are LGHNA and YSLEER. The V end was cut by 0 bases, the J end by 2 bases, with 11 bases between. CDR3 protein: CASSQDQGLAYEQYF. CDR3 nucleotides: TGCGCCAGCAGCCAAGATCAGGGACTGGCCTACGAGCAGTACTTC.

The V and J genes are TRBV2 and TRBJ1-5, with D perhaps TRBD1 (6 bases). V dropped 6 bases and J dropped 7 bases, with 19 bases sitting between them. CDR1 and CDR2 (germline): SNHLY, FYNNEI. This CDR3 contains 15 residues. This CDR3 reads CASRSQTGYGQPQHF. The CDR3 bases are TGTGCCAGCAGGAGTCAAACAGGGTATGGCCAGCCCCAGCATTTT.

The rearrangement links TRBV27 to TRBJ1-2; no firm D call. The germline gives CDR1 MNHEY, CDR2 SMNVEV (reference sequence). This CDR3 is built from 13 residues. V lost 2 bases, J lost 2 bases, and 6 bases lay in between. CDR3: CASSLSENYGYTF. The DNA for the CDR3 is TGTGCCAGCAGTTTAAGCGAAAACTATGGCTACACCTTC.